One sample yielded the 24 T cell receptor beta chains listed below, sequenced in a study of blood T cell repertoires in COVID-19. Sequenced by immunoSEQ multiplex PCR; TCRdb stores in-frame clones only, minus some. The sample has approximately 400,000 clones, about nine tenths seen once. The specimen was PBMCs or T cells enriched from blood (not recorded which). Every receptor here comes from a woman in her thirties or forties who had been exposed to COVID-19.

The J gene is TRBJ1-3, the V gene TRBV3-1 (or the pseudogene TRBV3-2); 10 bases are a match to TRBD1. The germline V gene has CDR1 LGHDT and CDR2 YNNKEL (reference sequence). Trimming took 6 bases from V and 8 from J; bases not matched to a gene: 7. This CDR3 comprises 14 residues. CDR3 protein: CASSLRTGGDTIYF. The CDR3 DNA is TGTGCCAGCAGTCTGAGGACAGGGGGGGACACCATATATTTT.

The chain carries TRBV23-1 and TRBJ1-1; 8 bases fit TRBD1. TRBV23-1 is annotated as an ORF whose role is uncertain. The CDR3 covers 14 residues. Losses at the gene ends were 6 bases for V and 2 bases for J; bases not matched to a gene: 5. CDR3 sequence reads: CASSGGQGNTEAFF. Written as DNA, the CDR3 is TGCGCCAGCAGCGGCGGACAGGGAAACACTGAAGCTTTCTTT.

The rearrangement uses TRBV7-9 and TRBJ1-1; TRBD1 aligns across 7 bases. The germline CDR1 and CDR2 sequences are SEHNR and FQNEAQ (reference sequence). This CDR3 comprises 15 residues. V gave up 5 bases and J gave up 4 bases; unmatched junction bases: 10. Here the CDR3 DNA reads TGTGCCAGCAGCCCTCGACAGGGTTCCTCCACTGAAGCTTTCTTT. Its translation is CASSPRQGSSTEAFF. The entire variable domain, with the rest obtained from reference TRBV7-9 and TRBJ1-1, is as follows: DTGVSQNPRHKITKRGQNVTFRCDPISEHNRLYWYRQTLGQGPEFLTYFQNEAQLEKSRLLSDRFSAERPKGSFSTLEIQRTEQGDSAMYLCASSPRQGSSTEAFFGQGTRLTVV.

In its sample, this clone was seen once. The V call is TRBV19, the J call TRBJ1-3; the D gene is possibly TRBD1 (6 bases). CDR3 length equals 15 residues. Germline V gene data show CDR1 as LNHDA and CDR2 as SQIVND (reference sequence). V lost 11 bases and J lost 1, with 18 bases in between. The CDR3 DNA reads TGTGCCGTTGGGGGCCGGGGAAGGTCTGGAAACACCATATATTTT. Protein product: CAVGGRGRSGNTIYF.

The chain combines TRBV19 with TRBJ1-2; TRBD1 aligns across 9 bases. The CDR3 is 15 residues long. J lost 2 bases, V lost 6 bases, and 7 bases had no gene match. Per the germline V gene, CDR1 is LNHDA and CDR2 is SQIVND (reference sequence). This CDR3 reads CASRLKQGANYGYTF. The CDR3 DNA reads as TGTGCCAGTAGGCTAAAACAGGGGGCGAACTATGGCTACACCTTC.

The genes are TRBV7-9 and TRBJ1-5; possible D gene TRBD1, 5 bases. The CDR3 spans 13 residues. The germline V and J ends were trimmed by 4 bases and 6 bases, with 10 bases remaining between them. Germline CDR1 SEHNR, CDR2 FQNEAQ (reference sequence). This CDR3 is CASSSKGPQPQHF. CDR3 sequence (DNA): TGTGCCAGCAGCTCCAAGGGGCCTCAGCCCCAGCATTTT.

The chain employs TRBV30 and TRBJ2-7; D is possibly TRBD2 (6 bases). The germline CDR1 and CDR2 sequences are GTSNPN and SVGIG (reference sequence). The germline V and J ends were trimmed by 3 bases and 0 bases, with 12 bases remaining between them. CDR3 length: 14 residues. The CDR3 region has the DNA TGTGCCTGGAGCGGTGGAGGGAGCTCCTACGAGCAGTACTTC. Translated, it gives CAWSGGGSSYEQYF.

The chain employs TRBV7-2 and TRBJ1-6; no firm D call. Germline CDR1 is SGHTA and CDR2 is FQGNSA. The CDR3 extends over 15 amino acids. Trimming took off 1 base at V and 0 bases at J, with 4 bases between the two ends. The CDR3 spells CASSLDSSYNSPLHF. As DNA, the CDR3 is TGTGCCAGCAGCTTAGACAGCTCCTATAATTCACCCCTCCACTTT.

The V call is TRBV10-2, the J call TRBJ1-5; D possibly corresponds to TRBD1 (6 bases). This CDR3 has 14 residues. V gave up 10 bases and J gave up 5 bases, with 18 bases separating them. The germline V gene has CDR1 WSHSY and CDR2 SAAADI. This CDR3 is CATKLEGGDQPQHF. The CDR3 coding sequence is TGCGCCACCAAATTGGAGGGGGGGGATCAGCCCCAGCATTTT.

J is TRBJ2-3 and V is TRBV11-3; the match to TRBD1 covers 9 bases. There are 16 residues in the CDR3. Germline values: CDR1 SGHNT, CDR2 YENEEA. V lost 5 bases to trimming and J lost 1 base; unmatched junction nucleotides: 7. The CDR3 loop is CASSTTGGIGTDTQYF. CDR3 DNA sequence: TGTGCCAGCAGCACCACAGGGGGCATCGGCACAGATACGCAGTATTTT.

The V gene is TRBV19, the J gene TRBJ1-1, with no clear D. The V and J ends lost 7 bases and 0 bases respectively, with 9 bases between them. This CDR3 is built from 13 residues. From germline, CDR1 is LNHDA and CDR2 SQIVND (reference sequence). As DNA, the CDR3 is TGTGCCAGTATCCTTACAATGAACACTGAAGCTTTCTTT. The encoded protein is CASILTMNTEAFF.

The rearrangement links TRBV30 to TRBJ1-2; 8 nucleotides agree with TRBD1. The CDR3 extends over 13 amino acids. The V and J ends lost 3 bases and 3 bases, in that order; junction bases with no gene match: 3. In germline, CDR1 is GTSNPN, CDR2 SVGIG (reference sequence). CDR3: CAWSAGQDYGYTF. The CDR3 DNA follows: TGTGCCTGGAGCGCGGGACAGGACTATGGCTACACCTTC.

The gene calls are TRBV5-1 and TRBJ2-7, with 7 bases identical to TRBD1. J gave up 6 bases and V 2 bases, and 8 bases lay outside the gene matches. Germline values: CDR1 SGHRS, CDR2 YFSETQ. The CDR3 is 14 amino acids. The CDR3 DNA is TGCGCCAGCAGCTTTCAGGGGGAATGGAGCGAGCAGTACTTC. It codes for CASSFQGEWSEQYF.

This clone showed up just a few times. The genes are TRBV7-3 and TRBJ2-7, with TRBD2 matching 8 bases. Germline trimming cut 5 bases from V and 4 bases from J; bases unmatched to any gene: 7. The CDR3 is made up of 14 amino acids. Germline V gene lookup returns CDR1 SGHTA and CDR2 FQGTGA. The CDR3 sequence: CASSLSGSQYEQYF. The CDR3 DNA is TGTGCCAGCAGCCTGAGCGGGAGCCAATACGAGCAGTACTTC. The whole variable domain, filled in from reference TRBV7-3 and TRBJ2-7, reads GAGVSQTPSNKVTEKGKYVELRCDPISGHTALYWYRQSLGQGPEFLIYFQGTGAADDSGLPNDRFFAVRPEGSVSTLKIQRTERGDSAVYLCASSLSGSQYEQYFGPGTRLTVT.

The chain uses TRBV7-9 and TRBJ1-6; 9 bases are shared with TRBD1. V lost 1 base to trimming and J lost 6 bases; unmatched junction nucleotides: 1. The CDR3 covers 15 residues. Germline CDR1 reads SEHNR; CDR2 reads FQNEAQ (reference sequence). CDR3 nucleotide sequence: TGTGCCAGCAGCTTAGGGGACAGGGCTAATTCACCCCTCCACTTT. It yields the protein CASSLGDRANSPLHF.

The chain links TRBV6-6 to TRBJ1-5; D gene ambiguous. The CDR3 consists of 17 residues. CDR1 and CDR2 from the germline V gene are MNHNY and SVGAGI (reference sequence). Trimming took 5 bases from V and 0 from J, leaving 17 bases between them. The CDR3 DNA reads TGTGCCAGCAGTCCCCAGCTAGGTCGTTATAGCAATCAGCCCCAGCATTTT. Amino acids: CASSPQLGRYSNQPQHF.

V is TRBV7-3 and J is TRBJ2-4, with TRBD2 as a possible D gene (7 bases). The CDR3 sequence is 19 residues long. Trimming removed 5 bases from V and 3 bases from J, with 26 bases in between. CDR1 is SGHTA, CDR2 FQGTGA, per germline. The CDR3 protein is CASSQYSRRGPNFKNIQYF. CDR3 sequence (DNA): TGTGCCAGCAGCCAATATTCTCGGCGGGGGCCGAACTTCAAAAACATTCAGTACTTC.

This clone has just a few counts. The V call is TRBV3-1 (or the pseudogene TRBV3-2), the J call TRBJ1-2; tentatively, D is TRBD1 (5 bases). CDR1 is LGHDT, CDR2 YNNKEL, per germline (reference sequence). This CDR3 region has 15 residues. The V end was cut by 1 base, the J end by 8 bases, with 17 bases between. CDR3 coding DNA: TGTGCCAGCAGCCAAGTTAATAGGGGATCCCAAGGCTACACCTTC. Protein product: CASSQVNRGSQGYTF.

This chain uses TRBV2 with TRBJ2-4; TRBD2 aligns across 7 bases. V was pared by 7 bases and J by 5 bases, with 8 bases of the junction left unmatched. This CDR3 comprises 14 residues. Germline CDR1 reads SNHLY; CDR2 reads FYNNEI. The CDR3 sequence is CASKLQGGENIQYF. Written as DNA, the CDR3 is TGTGCCAGCAAACTCCAGGGAGGGGAAAACATTCAGTACTTC.

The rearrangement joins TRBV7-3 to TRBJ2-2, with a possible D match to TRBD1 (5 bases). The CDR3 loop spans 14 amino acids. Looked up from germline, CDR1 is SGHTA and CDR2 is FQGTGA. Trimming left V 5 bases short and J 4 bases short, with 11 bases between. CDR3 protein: CASSQKTVTGELFF. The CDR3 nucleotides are TGTGCCAGCAGCCAAAAGACAGTCACCGGGGAGCTGTTTTTT. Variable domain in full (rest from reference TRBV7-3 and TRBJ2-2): GAGVSQTPSNKVTEKGKYVELRCDPISGHTALYWYRQSLGQGPEFLIYFQGTGAADDSGLPNDRFFAVRPEGSVSTLKIQRTERGDSAVYLCASSQKTVTGELFFGEGSRLTVL.

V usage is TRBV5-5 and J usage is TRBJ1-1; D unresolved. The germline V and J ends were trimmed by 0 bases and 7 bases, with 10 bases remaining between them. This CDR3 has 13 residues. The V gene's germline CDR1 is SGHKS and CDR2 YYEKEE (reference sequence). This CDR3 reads CASSLVNTYEAFF. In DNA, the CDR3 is TGTGCCAGCAGCTTGGTGAACACGTATGAAGCTTTCTTT. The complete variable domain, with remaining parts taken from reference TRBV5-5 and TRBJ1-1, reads DAGVTQSPTHLIKTRGQQVTLRCSPISGHKSVSWYQQVLGQGPQFIFQYYEKEERGRGNFPDRFSARQFPNYSSELNVNALLLGDSALYLCASSLVNTYEAFFGQGTRLTVV.

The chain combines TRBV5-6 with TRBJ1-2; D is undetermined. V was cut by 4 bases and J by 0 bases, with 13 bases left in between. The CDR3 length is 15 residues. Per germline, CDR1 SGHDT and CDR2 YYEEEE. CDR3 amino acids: CASSVGSLANYGYTF. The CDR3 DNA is TGTGCCAGCAGCGTGGGATCATTAGCTAACTATGGCTACACCTTC.

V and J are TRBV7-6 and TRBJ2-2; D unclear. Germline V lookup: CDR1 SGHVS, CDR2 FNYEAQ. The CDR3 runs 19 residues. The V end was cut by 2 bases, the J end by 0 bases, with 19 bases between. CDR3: CASSLFSKTSFANTGELFF. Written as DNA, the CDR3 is TGTGCCAGCAGCTTATTTAGCAAAACTTCGTTCGCGAACACCGGGGAGCTGTTTTTT. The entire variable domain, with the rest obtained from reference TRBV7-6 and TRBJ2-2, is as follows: GAGVSQSPRYKVTKRGQDVALRCDPISGHVSLYWYRQALGQGPEFLTYFNYEAQQDKSGLPNDRFSAERPEGSISTLTIQRTEQRDSAMYRCASSLFSKTSFANTGELFFGEGSRLTVL.

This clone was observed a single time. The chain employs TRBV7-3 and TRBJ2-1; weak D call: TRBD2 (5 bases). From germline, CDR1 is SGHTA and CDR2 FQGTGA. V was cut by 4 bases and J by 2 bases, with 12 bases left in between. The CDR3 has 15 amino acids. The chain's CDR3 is CASSSDRGTYNEQFF. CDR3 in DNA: TGTGCCAGCAGCTCCGACCGGGGAACCTACAATGAGCAGTTCTTC.